This TCR beta chain is from a study of blood T cell repertoires in COVID-19. Study-wide context: There were acute and convalescent COVID-19 samples, and they came from the United States, Italy and Spain.

Germline V CDR1 and CDR2: SGHAT, FQNNGV. The CDR3 has 19 residues. The V and J ends lost 2 bases and 3 bases respectively, with 23 bases between them. Study processing details: Reference gene primer amplification gave nucleated cell count estimates. The method was immunoSEQ multiplex PCR; TCRdb's version includes in-frame clones alone and lacks a portion of them. D and trimming come from the DNA, and the V and J calls and clone size come from that table. Here the sample spans about 150,000 clones, around 82% being singletons. The receptor comes from a human donor with acute or convalescent COVID-19. The donor label of this sample is uncertain. The gene calls are TRBV11-2 and TRBJ2-1; perhaps TRBD1 as D (6 bases). Sequenced input: peripheral blood. The CDR3 region has the DNA TGTGCCAGCAGCTTATATGGGGGCCTTATCCCCCAACACTACAATGAGCAGTTCTTC. This encodes CASSLYGGLIPQHYNEQFF.